The rows below give T cell receptor beta chains drawn from one sample of a study of blood T cell repertoires in COVID-19. Assay used: immunoSEQ multiplex PCR; TCRdb lists only in-frame clones, some missing. The repertoire holds under 350,000 clones, with 85% to 90% as singletons. Input material: peripheral blood. All receptors derive from a middle-aged man with acute or convalescent COVID-19. The CDR3 runs from the conserved cysteine through the conserved F or W. The D gene is left open where the match is weak. For some rows the clone size is stated as once, few or many, or as a class when expanded; others skip it.

d_call j_call clone_size v_call cdr3_aa cdr3_nt
TRBD1 TRBJ2-2 NA TRBV5-1 CASSTGTAYTGELFF TGCGCCAGCAGCACCGGGACAGCCTACACCGGGGAGCTGTTTTTT
TRBD1 TRBJ1-6 few TRBV3-1/TRBV3-2 CASSQEGTGYSPLHF TGTGCCAGCAGCCAAGAAGGGACAGGTTATTCACCCCTCCACTTT
NA TRBJ1-6 NA TRBV11-1 CASSDSYNSPLHF TGTGCCAGCAGTGACAGCTATAATTCACCCCTCCACTTT
NA TRBJ2-3 NA TRBV27 CASSTEPSTDTQYF TGTGCCAGCAGTACAGAGCCTAGCACAGATACGCAGTATTTT
NA TRBJ2-3 once TRBV5-1 CASSVGQSTDTQYF TGCGCCAGCAGTGTTGGTCAGTCCACAGATACGCAGTATTTT
TRBD1 TRBJ2-3 NA TRBV24-1 CATSDPGQGSDTQYF TGTGCCACCAGTGATCCGGGACAGGGGTCAGATACGCAGTATTTT
TRBD1 TRBJ2-7 NA TRBV14 CASSQQQPGTGGPQYF TGTGCCAGCAGCCAGCAACAACCAGGGACAGGGGGTCCGCAGTACTTC
TRBD1 TRBJ1-5 NA TRBV24-1 CATSDSTGDHQPQHF TGTGCCACCAGTGATTCAACAGGGGACCATCAGCCCCAGCATTTT
TRBD2 TRBJ2-3 once TRBV3-1/TRBV3-2 CASSQDQVAGADTQYF TGTGCCAGCAGCCAAGATCAGGTAGCGGGGGCAGATACGCAGTATTTT
NA TRBJ1-1 NA TRBV6-5 CASSYEPRNTEAFF TGTGCCAGCAGTTACGAACCGAGGAACACTGAAGCTTTCTTT
NA TRBJ2-2 NA TRBV27 CASSLLGGRELFF TGTGCCAGCAGTTTATTAGGAGGGCGGGAGCTGTTTTTT
TRBD2 TRBJ2-3 NA TRBV9 CASSPTSGGTDTQYF TGTGCCAGCAGCCCTACGAGCGGGGGCACAGATACGCAGTATTTT
NA TRBJ2-5 NA TRBV5-1 CASSTGTQAETQYF TGCGCCAGCAGCACAGGGACCCAGGCGGAGACCCAGTACTTC
TRBD1 TRBJ1-5 NA TRBV5-5 CASSLGKGAEVHQPQHF TGTGCCAGCAGCTTGGGGAAGGGGGCCGAAGTCCATCAGCCCCAGCATTTT
TRBD2 TRBJ2-3 NA TRBV19 CASRETGLTRSTDTQYF TGTGCCAGTAGGGAAACGGGACTAACGCGAAGCACAGATACGCAGTATTTT
TRBD1 TRBJ1-5 NA TRBV24-1 CATSDSDRGGNQPQHF TGTGCCACCAGTGACTCGGACAGGGGAGGCAATCAGCCCCAGCATTTT
NA TRBJ1-1 NA TRBV2 CASRRVHGGTEAFF TGTGCCAGCAGGAGGGTCCACGGGGGCACTGAAGCTTTCTTT
NA TRBJ1-1 few TRBV18 CASSPRRGYYTEAFF TGTGCCAGCTCACCTCGGCGCGGGTACTACACTGAAGCTTTCTTT
NA TRBJ1-2 NA TRBV2 CASSDLQPSGYTF TGTGCCAGCAGTGATTTACAACCGTCGGGCTACACCTTC
TRBD1 TRBJ2-2 NA TRBV6-5 CASSLTWDRHTGELFF TGTGCCAGCAGTTTAACCTGGGACAGACACACCGGGGAGCTGTTTTTT
TRBD1 TRBJ1-4 NA TRBV5-6 CASSRRGGNEKLFF TGTGCCAGCAGCCGGAGAGGGGGCAATGAAAAACTGTTTTTT
TRBD2 TRBJ2-2 NA TRBV11-2 CASSPRTSGNTGELFF TGTGCCAGCAGCCCCCGGACTAGCGGAAACACCGGGGAGCTGTTTTTT
TRBD1 TRBJ2-1 NA TRBV30 CAWSSPTGWSYNEQFF TGTGCCTGGAGTTCACCGACAGGGTGGTCCTACAATGAGCAGTTCTTC
NA TRBJ2-2 NA TRBV2 CASSPYLTGELFF TGTGCCAGCAGTCCCTATCTAACGGGGGAGCTGTTTTTT
NA TRBJ2-7 NA TRBV2 CASSKRVGHEQYF TGTGCCAGCAGTAAGAGGGTTGGACACGAGCAGTACTTC
TRBD1 TRBJ1-1 NA TRBV10-2 CASSEITGGREAFF TGCGCCAGCAGTGAGATAACAGGGGGCCGAGAAGCTTTCTTT
TRBD2 TRBJ2-3 NA TRBV10-1 CASSDRAGDLGGDTQYF TGCGCCAGCAGTGACCGAGCGGGGGACTTAGGAGGAGATACGCAGTATTTT
NA TRBJ2-4 NA TRBV28 CASSLPGQGTLAKNIQYF TGTGCCAGCAGTTTACCCGGCCAGGGGACGCTAGCCAAAAACATTCAGTACTTC
NA TRBJ2-4 few TRBV6-5 CASSPGELAKNIQYF TGTGCCAGCAGCCCCGGGGAGCTAGCCAAAAACATTCAGTACTTC
TRBD2 TRBJ2-3 NA TRBV9 CASSVGLAGGLDTQYF TGTGCCAGCAGCGTGGGACTAGCGGGGGGATTAGATACGCAGTATTTT
TRBD2 TRBJ2-3 NA TRBV11-3 CASSLSSGGGDTQYF TGTGCCAGCAGCTTATCTAGCGGGGGAGGGGATACGCAGTATTTT
TRBD2 TRBJ2-3 NA TRBV3-1/TRBV3-2 CASSLQRGGADTQYF TGTGCCAGCAGCCTCCAGCGGGGGGGAGCAGATACGCAGTATTTT
NA TRBJ2-1 NA TRBV6-1 CASSEGETSREFF TGTGCCAGCAGTGAAGGGGAGACCTCACGGGAATTCTTC
TRBD1 TRBJ1-1 NA TRBV18 CASSPQGGGTEAFF TGTGCCAGCTCACCCCAGGGGGGAGGCACTGAAGCTTTCTTT
NA TRBJ2-7 NA TRBV6-6 CASTADGGKSYEQYF TGTGCCAGCACCGCGGACGGAGGGAAATCCTACGAGCAGTACTTC
TRBD1 TRBJ1-2 NA TRBV4-1 CASSFDRGGKDGYTF TGCGCCAGCAGCTTTGACAGGGGAGGTAAGGACGGCTACACCTTC
TRBD1 TRBJ1-5 NA TRBV5-6 CASTRRDRGFQPQHF TGTGCCAGCACCCGCCGGGACAGGGGGTTTCAGCCCCAGCATTTT
NA TRBJ2-7 NA TRBV21-1 CASSQERRTVRDEQYF TGTGCCAGCAGCCAAGAGAGGAGGACAGTGAGGGACGAGCAGTACTTC
TRBD2 TRBJ2-1 once TRBV9 CASSETSGGYNEQFF TGTGCCAGCAGCGAGACTAGCGGGGGGTACAATGAGCAGTTCTTC
NA TRBJ2-1 NA TRBV19 CASSMWGRGNNEQFF TGTGCCAGTAGTATGTGGGGGCGTGGGAACAATGAGCAGTTCTTC
NA TRBJ2-3 NA TRBV7-9 CASSPYTDTQYF TGTGCCAGCAGCCCCTACACAGATACGCAGTATTTT
TRBD1 TRBJ1-6 NA TRBV14 CASSLGQGDSPLHF TGTGCCAGCAGCCTGGGACAGGGTGATTCACCCCTCCACTTT
NA TRBJ1-2 NA TRBV6-6 CASTQGAFYGYTF TGTGCCAGCACCCAAGGGGCCTTCTATGGCTACACCTTC
TRBD2 TRBJ2-3 NA TRBV5-1 CASSRGLAGAEDTQYF TGCGCCAGCAGCCGCGGACTAGCGGGGGCGGAAGATACGCAGTATTTT
TRBD1 TRBJ1-3 NA TRBV5-6 CASSRLQGASGGNTIYF TGTGCCAGCAGCCGTCTACAGGGGGCTTCAGGGGGAAACACCATATATTTT
TRBD2 TRBJ2-3 few TRBV24-1 CATSDFISGGFTDTQYF TGTGCCACCAGTGATTTTATTAGCGGGGGTTTCACAGATACGCAGTATTTT